The entry below gives a single T cell receptor beta chain sequence along with its context. Its specificity is unknown. These data are taken from a study of response to subunit inactivated influenza vaccine. Notes on the study in general: Every seasonal influenza vaccination brings in few new T cells, the authors suggested.

MiXCR, applied by TCRdb to the RT-PCR reads, yields one record per CDR3 protein. The sample contains 150,000 or so distinct CDR3 sequences, 11% of which appear only once. V trimming: 3 bases; J trimming: 7 bases; junction bases outside the gene matches: 5. The CDR3 has 14 residues. Germline V lookup: CDR1 KGHSY, CDR2 FQNENV. This TCR was recovered from a man aged 45-65 years who received an inactivated influenza vaccine. The V gene is TRBV16, the J gene TRBJ1-2; TRBD1 agrees at 10 bases. Sample: non-naive T cells sorted from PBMCs, taken about 40 days after vaccination. Here the CDR3 DNA reads TGTGCCAGCAGCCAGCGCCGGGACAGGGGTGGCTACACCTTC. Protein: CASSQRRDRGGYTF.